One sample yielded the 8 T cell receptor beta chains listed below, sequenced in a study of memory CD4+ T cells and cytomegalovirus serostatus. TCRdb's table, derived via immunoSEQ multiplex PCR, lists solely in-frame clones and lacks some. This table holds 50,000 to 65,000 clones, around 82% found once. Single viable CD3+CD4+CD8-CD45RO+ cells were sorted as the memory CD4+ T cells. The sequenced sample was memory CD4+ T cells from blood. Source of these receptors: an adult in good health and CMV-seropositive.

This chain links TRBV11-2 with TRBJ2-3; 13 nucleotides agree with TRBD2. Germline V gene data show CDR1 as SGHAT and CDR2 as FQNNGV. This CDR3 region has 15 residues. The junction had 4 bases not matched to a gene; V was cut back by 6 bases and J by 4 bases. DNA for the CDR3: TGTGCCAGCAGGCGACTAGCGGGGGGTCCAGATACGCAGTATTTT. Protein product: CASRRLAGGPDTQYF.

The V call is TRBV29-1, the J call TRBJ2-1, with a possible D match to TRBD2 (6 bases). Deletions cut 4 bases from V and 1 base from J, with 14 bases between. CDR1 SQVTM and CDR2 ANQGSEA come from the germline V gene. This CDR3 is 15 amino acids long. The CDR3 here is CSVVSRGLSYNEQFF. In DNA form, the CDR3 reads TGCAGCGTTGTTTCGCGGGGCCTATCCTACAATGAGCAGTTCTTC.

The V and J genes are TRBV30 and TRBJ2-2, with 11 bases identical to TRBD2. CDR1 and CDR2 (germline): GTSNPN, SVGIG (reference sequence). After removal of 5 bases from V and 1 base from J, the junction contained 3 bases not matched to a gene. CDR3 size: 15 residues. The CDR3 spells CAWGGTSGNTGELFF. DNA of the CDR3: TGTGCCTGGGGGGGGACTAGCGGGAACACCGGGGAGCTGTTTTTT. Based on the CDR3 plus reference TRBV30 and TRBJ2-2, the full variable domain is SQTIHQWPATLVQPVGSPLSLECTVEGTSNPNLYWYRQAAGRGLQLLFYSVGIGQISSEVPQNLSASRPQDRQFILSSKKLLLSDSGFYLCAWGGTSGNTGELFFGEGSRLTVL.

J is TRBJ1-1 and V is TRBV28; TRBD1 matches at 7 bases. CDR3 length equals 15 residues. CDR1 is MDHEN and CDR2 is SYDVKM in the germline V gene. V dropped 4 bases and J dropped 5; count of bases not matched to a gene: 10. CDR3: CASSSRQGWMTEAFF. In nucleotides, the CDR3 is TGTGCCAGCAGTTCCCGACAGGGTTGGATGACTGAAGCTTTCTTT.

This sequence joins TRBV9 and TRBJ2-7, with 13 bases that match TRBD2. V dropped 3 bases and J dropped 0; count of bases not matched to a gene: 12. Germline loops: CDR1 SGDLS, CDR2 YYNGEE. This CDR3 comprises 19 residues. The CDR3 protein is CASSGYKPGLAGSSYEQYF. CDR3 nucleotide sequence: TGTGCCAGCAGCGGCTATAAGCCGGGACTAGCGGGAAGCTCCTACGAGCAGTACTTC.

The chain links TRBV29-1 to TRBJ2-3; D might be TRBD1 or TRBD2, each matching 5 bases. This CDR3 has 14 residues. V was trimmed by 4 bases and J by 6 bases, leaving 17 bases between them. Germline CDR1 reads SQVTM; CDR2 reads ANQGSEA. CDR3 in amino acids: CSVVGYIRDDTQYF. The CDR3 nucleotides read TGCAGCGTTGTTGGCTATATACGGGACGATACGCAGTATTTT.

A few counts support this clone. The V call is TRBV11-3, the J call TRBJ2-2, with D perhaps TRBD1 (5 bases). Trimming removed 8 bases at V and 4 bases at J, with 14 bases between. The CDR3 covers 14 residues. Per germline, CDR1 SGHNT and CDR2 YENEEA. The CDR3 DNA reads as TGTGCCAGCCAAGGGGCAGGGTCCACCGGGGAGCTGTTTTTT. Translation gives CASQGAGSTGELFF.

The J gene is TRBJ2-5, the V gene TRBV5-5; 10 bases fit TRBD2. This CDR3 region has 15 residues. Germline CDR1 is SGHKS and CDR2 is YYEKEE (reference sequence). Trimming at V came to 4 bases and at J to 0 bases, leaving 3 bases not matched to a gene. In nucleotides, the CDR3 is TGTGCCAGCAGCCGTAGCGGGAGGAACCAAGAGACCCAGTACTTC. Translation gives CASSRSGRNQETQYF. Combining the CDR3 with reference TRBV5-5 and TRBJ2-5 gives the whole variable domain DAGVTQSPTHLIKTRGQQVTLRCSPISGHKSVSWYQQVLGQGPQFIFQYYEKEERGRGNFPDRFSARQFPNYSSELNVNALLLGDSALYLCASSRSGRNQETQYFGPGTRLLVL.